A single sample gave rise to the 10 T cell receptor beta chains below, sequenced in a study of T cells in Graves' hyperthyroidism and ophthalmopathy. TCR beta CDR3 regions were amplified from RNA transcripts. Carried out on the TCR CDR3, a first-round RT-PCR used the HTBI primer set. One entry per CDR3 protein results from TCRdb running MiXCR on the multiplex PCR reads. In the table there are under 400,000 distinct CDR3 sequences, over 15% of which are singletons. Material: blood. These receptors were taken from a man between 25 and 39 years old with Graves' hyperthyroidism.

This chain joins TRBV29-1 and TRBJ2-7; no clear D. CDR1 is SQVTM and CDR2 is ANQGSEA in the germline V gene. The CDR3 consists of 13 residues. Trimming removed 0 bases from V and 0 bases from J, with 6 bases in between. The CDR3 DNA reads as TGCAGCGTTGAAGACAGGCGCTCCTACGAGCAGTACTTC. Translating gives CSVEDRRSYEQYF.

Concerning this clonotype: Possible read error: a much larger clone is one base away. The chain joins TRBV3-1 to TRBJ2-7, with D perhaps matching TRBD2 (6 bases). Per the germline V gene, CDR1 is LGHDT and CDR2 is YNNKEL (reference sequence). The CDR3 covers 15 residues. The CDR3 here is CVSSQEVTSFDEQYF. The DNA for the CDR3 is TGTGTCAGCAGCCAAGAAGTCACTAGCTTCGATGAGCAGTACTTC.

There are a few counts of this clonotype. The chain uses TRBV4-1 and TRBJ2-7; D may be TRBD2 (5 bases). The CDR3 loop spans 16 amino acids. Deletions cut 0 bases from V and 5 bases from J, with 17 bases between. The germline gives CDR1 MGHRA, CDR2 YSYEKL. This chain's CDR3 is CASSQETGTGSHEQYF. The CDR3 DNA follows: TGCGCCAGCAGCCAAGAGACGGGAACGGGGAGCCACGAGCAGTACTTC.

This chain connects TRBV20-1 to TRBJ2-1; D call uncertain. The germline gives CDR1 DFQATT, CDR2 SNEGSKA (reference sequence). The CDR3 has 14 amino acids. V was trimmed by 2 bases and J by 0 bases, leaving 8 bases between them. The CDR3 DNA follows: TGCAGTGCTAGATTGGGAAACTCCTACAATGAGCAGTTCTTC. It is translated as CSARLGNSYNEQFF.

J is TRBJ2-7 and V is TRBV9, with D maybe TRBD2 (6 bases). The germline CDR1 and CDR2 sequences are SGDLS and YYNGEE. V was pared by 4 bases and J by 0 bases, with 11 bases between. The CDR3 contains 14 residues. Written as DNA, the CDR3 is TGTGCCAGCAGCACACCGGGGGTCTCCTACGAGCAGTACTTC. Amino acids: CASSTPGVSYEQYF.

The rearrangement links TRBV7-8 to TRBJ1-4; possibly TRBD1 for D (5 bases). The CDR3 extends over 16 amino acids. The V gene lost 6 bases and the J gene lost 0 bases, with 14 bases spanning the gap. The germline V gene encodes CDR1 SGHVS and CDR2 FQNEAQ. Written as DNA, the CDR3 is TGTGCCAGCAGGACTAGGGGTTCTGCAACTAATGAAAAACTGTTTTTT. This encodes CASRTRGSATNEKLFF.

Ten or more counts support this clonotype. The chain joins TRBV15 to TRBJ1-2; 10 bases are shared with TRBD1. There are 15 residues in the CDR3. The germline V gene encodes CDR1 LNHNV and CDR2 YYDKDF (reference sequence). V was pared by 3 bases and J by 6 bases, with 7 bases of the junction left unmatched. CDR3 residues: CATSRPETGGNGYTF. In nucleotides, the CDR3 is TGTGCCACCAGCAGGCCCGAGACAGGGGGCAATGGCTACACCTTC. Drawing the rest from reference TRBV15 and TRBJ1-2, the complete variable domain is DAMVIQNPRYQVTQFGKPVTLSCSQTLNHNVMYWYQQKSSQAPKLLFHYYDKDFNNEADTPDNFQSRRPNTSFCFLDIRSPGLGDTAMYLCATSRPETGGNGYTFGSGTRLTVV.

The CDR3 loop is CASSPDDLNTGELFF. DNA for the CDR3: TGTGCCAGCAGCCCGGACGACTTGAACACCGGGGAGCTGTTTTTT. The chain carries TRBV7-9 and TRBJ2-2, with D hard to call. Germline V gene sequence: CDR1 SEHNR, CDR2 FQNEAQ (reference sequence). The CDR3 loop spans 15 amino acids. V lost 5 bases, J lost 1 base, and 11 bases lay in between.

This clonotype was seen more than once but under ten times. As DNA, the CDR3 is TGCAGCGTTCTCAATACCTACGAGCAGTACTTC. Translating it yields CSVLNTYEQYF. This sequence joins TRBV29-1 and TRBJ2-7, with no clear D. Trimming removed 5 bases at V and 2 bases at J, with 7 bases between. CDR1 is SQVTM, CDR2 ANQGSEA, per germline. The CDR3 is made up of 11 amino acids.

This clonotype was seen a handful of times. The chain joins TRBV7-9 to TRBJ2-7, with D perhaps assigned TRBD1 or TRBD2 (5 bases each). Deletions cut 4 bases from V and 3 bases from J, with 10 bases between. The CDR3 has 13 residues. The V gene's germline CDR1 is SEHNR and CDR2 FQNEAQ (reference sequence). CDR3 residues: CASSSGRNYEQYF. DNA for the CDR3: TGTGCCAGCAGCTCGGGACGGAACTACGAGCAGTACTTC.